The present T cell receptor (beta chain) was sequenced within a study of identical twins. General study results and limits: Zero-insertion results could be subject to partial confounding by invariant MAIT and iNKT cells. Cross-sectional statistical analysis, not tracking of the same donors, underpinned the conclusions.

TCRdb called the 5' RACE reads again in MiXCR, with one record for every CDR3 protein. The sample contains hundreds of thousands of distinct CDR3 sequences, roughly 12% of which appear only once. Germline CDR1 is MNHEY and CDR2 is SVGAGI. The CDR3 length is 15 residues. After removal of 4 bases from V and 5 bases from J, the junction contained 6 bases not matched to a gene. This clonotype came up a few times. What it binds is unknown. Another study also made use of these data, one on yellow fever vaccine responses in identical twins.

The sequenced sample was PBMCs. The receptor was isolated from a young woman in good health. The chain combines TRBV6-5 with TRBJ2-1; 9 nucleotides align to TRBD2. Here the CDR3 reads CASSWGAGGHNEQFF. CDR3 bases: TGTGCCAGCAGTTGGGGAGCGGGAGGCCACAATGAGCAGTTCTTC.